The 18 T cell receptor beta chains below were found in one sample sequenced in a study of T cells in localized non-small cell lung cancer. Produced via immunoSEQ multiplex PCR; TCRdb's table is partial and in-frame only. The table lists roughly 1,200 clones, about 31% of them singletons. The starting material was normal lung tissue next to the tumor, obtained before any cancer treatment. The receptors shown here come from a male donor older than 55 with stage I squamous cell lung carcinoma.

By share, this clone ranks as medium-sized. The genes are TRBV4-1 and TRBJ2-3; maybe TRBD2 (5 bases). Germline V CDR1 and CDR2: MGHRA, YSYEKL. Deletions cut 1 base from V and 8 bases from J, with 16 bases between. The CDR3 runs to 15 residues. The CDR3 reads CASSQVASREGTQYF. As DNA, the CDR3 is TGCGCCAGCAGCCAAGTAGCCTCGCGTGAGGGTACGCAGTATTTT.

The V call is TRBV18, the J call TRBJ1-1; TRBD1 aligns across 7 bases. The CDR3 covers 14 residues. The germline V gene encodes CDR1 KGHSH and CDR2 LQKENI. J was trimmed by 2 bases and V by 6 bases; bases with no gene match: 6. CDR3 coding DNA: TGTGCCAGCTCCCCTGGGACAGCAAACACTGAAGCTTTCTTT. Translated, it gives CASSPGTANTEAFF.

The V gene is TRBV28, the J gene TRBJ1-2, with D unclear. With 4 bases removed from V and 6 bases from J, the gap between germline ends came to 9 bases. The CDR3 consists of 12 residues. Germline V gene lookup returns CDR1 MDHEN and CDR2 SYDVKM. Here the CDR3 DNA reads TGTGCCAGCAGTTCCACGGGTGATGGCTACACCTTC. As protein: CASSSTGDGYTF.

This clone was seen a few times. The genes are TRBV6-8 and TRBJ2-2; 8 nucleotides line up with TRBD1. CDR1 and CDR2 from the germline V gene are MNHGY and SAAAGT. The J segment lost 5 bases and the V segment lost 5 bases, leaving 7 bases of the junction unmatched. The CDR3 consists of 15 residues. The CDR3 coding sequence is TGTGCCAGCAGTCGTGACAGGGGTGGGACCGGGGAGCTGTTTTTT. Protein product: CASSRDRGGTGELFF.

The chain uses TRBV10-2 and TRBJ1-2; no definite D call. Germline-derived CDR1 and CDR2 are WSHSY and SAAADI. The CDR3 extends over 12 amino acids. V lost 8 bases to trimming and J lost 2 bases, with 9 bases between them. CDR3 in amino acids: CASASQNYGYTF. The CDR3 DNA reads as TGCGCCAGCGCTTCCCAAAACTATGGCTACACCTTC.

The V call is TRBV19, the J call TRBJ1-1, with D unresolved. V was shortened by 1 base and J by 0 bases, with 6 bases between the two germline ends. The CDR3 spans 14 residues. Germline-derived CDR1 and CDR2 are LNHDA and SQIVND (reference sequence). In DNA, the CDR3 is TGTGCCAGTAGTATAGGGGATATGAACACTGAAGCTTTCTTT. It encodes CASSIGDMNTEAFF.

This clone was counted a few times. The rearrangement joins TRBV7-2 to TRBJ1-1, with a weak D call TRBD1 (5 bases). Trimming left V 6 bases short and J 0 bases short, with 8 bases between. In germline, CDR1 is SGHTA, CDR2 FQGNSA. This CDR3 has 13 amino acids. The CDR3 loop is CASRPGLNTEAFF. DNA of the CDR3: TGTGCCAGCAGACCAGGGCTGAACACTGAAGCTTTCTTT.

This CDR3 is CAWSVLSGYTEAFF. The DNA of the CDR3 is TGTGCCTGGAGTGTACTTAGCGGGTACACTGAAGCTTTCTTT. The chain carries TRBV30 and TRBJ1-1; D gene unclear. V was cut by 0 bases and J by 3 bases, with 11 bases left in between. The V gene's germline CDR1 is GTSNPN and CDR2 SVGIG (reference sequence). This CDR3 spans 14 amino acids.

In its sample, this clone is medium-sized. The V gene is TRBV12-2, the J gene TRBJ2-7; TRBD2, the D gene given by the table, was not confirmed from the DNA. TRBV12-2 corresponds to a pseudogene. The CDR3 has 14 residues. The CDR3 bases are TGTGCCGGGGGAAGCGGGAGGAAACCCTACGAGCAGTACTTC. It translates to CAGGSGRKPYEQYF.

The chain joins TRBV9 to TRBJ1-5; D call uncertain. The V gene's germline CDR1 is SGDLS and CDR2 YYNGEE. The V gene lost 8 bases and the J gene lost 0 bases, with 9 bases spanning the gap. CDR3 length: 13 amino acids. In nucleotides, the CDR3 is TGTGCCAGTAAGACTGATAGCAATCAGCCCCAGCATTTT. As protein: CASKTDSNQPQHF.

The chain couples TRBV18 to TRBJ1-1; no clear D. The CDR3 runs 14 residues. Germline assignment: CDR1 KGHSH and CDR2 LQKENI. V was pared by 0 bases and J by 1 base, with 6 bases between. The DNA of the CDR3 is TGTGCCAGCTCACCACCTGGATGGAACACTGAAGCTTTCTTT. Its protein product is CASSPPGWNTEAFF.

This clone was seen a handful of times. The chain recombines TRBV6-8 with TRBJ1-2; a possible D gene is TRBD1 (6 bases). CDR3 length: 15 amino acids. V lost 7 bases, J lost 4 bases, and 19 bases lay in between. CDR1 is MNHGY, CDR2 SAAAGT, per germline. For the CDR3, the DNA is TGTGCCAGCATTCCTCGCGGACAGCTAGTCTATGGCTACACCTTC. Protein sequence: CASIPRGQLVYGYTF.

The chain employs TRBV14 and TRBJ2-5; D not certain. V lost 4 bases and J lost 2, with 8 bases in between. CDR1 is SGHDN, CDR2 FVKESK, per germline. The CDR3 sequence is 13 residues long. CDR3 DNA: TGTGCCAGCAGCCGCGAGTCTCAAGAGACCCAGTACTTC. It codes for CASSRESQETQYF.

The CDR3 here is CASSFFLTGATEAFF. In nucleotides, the CDR3 is TGTGCCAGCAGCTTTTTTCTGACAGGGGCCACTGAAGCTTTCTTT. The chain is built from TRBV11-3 and TRBJ1-1, with 8 bases identical to TRBD1. The germline V gene has CDR1 SGHNT and CDR2 YENEEA. CDR3 length: 15 residues. V dropped 3 bases and J dropped 4; count of bases not matched to a gene: 7.

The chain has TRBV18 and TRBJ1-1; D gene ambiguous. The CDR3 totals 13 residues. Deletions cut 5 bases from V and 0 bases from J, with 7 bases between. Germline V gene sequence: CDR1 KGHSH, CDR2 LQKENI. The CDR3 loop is CASSAAVNTEAFF. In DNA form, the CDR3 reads TGTGCCAGCTCAGCCGCAGTGAACACTGAAGCTTTCTTT.

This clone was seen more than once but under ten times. CDR3: CASTPGGLALTDTQYF. The DNA for the CDR3 is TGTGCCAGCACCCCGGGGGGATTAGCCCTCACAGATACGCAGTATTTT. This chain uses TRBV12-5 with TRBJ2-3; 7 bases match TRBD2. The germline CDR1 and CDR2 sequences are LGHNT and FRNRAP. The CDR3 is 16 residues long.

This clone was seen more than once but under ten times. The CDR3: CASSQAVSALNTEAFF. The CDR3 DNA reads TGTGCCAGCAGCCAAGCAGTTTCCGCCCTGAACACTGAAGCTTTCTTT. The V gene is TRBV14, the J gene TRBJ1-1; D gene unclear. The CDR3 is 16 residues long. Per germline, CDR1 SGHDN and CDR2 FVKESK. V was cut by 1 base and J by 0 bases, with 12 bases left in between.

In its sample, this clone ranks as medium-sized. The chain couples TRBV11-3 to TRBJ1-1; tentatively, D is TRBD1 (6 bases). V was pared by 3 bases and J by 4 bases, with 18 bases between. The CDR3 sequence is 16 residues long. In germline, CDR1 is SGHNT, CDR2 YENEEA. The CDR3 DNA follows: TGTGCCAGCAGCTTCCCCCAGGGGTTTGGGGTCACTGAAGCTTTCTTT. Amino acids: CASSFPQGFGVTEAFF.